Included here is one T cell receptor (beta chain) sequence, with context. The germline CDR1 and CDR2 sequences are MRHNA and SNTAGT. The CDR3 has 14 residues. With 2 bases removed from V and 0 bases from J, the gap between germline ends came to 6 bases. This record belongs to a study of long-term antiretroviral therapy in people with HIV. Running of the v3.0 immunoSEQ assay took place at survey level. The data were produced by immunoSEQ multiplex PCR, yet TCRdb's version contains in-frame clones alone and is incomplete. The table lists about 21,000 clones, roughly 91% of them singletons. The source of this sequence is a man in his sixties with HIV. The material sequenced was unsorted PBMCs, taken 2.3 years after starting antiretroviral therapy. The chain employs TRBV6-4 and TRBJ2-3, with no clear D. The CDR3 region has the DNA TGTGCCAGCAGTGACCCGAGTAGCACAGATACGCAGTATTTT. It codes for CASSDPSSTDTQYF.